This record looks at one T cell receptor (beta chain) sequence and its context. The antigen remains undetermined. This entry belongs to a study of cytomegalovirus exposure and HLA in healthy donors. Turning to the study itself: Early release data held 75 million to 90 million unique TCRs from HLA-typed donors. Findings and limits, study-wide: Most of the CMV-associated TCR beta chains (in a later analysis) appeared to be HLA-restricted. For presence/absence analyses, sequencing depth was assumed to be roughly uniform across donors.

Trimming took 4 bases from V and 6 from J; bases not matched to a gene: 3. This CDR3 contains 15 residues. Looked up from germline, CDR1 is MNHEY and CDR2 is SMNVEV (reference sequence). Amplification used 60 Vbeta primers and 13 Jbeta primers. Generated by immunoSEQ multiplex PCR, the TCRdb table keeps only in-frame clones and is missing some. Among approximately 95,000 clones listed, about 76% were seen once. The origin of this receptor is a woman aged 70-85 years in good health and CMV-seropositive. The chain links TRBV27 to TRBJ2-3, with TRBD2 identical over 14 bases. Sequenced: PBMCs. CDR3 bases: TGTGCCAGCAGTTCCGGGACTAGCGGGAGCGATACGCAGTATTTT. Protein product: CASSSGTSGSDTQYF.